The next 7 T cell receptor beta chains were all read from a single sample in a study of shared clonotypes between healthy human individuals. The method was immunoSEQ multiplex PCR; TCRdb's version includes in-frame clones alone and lacks a portion of them. The profile covers some 2,100,000 clones, with approximately 94% appearing a single time and about 0.13% taken by the ten largest. Source material: naive CD4+ T cells sorted from blood. Subset indicated: CD45RA+ positively selected. These TCRs come from a man aged 18 to 30 in good health.

This chain joins TRBV6-1 and TRBJ1-5; no definite D call. The CDR3 has 13 residues. Germline V gives CDR1 MNHNS, CDR2 SASEGT. V was shortened by 4 bases and J by 4 bases, with 8 bases between the two germline ends. CDR3 protein: CASSVAGNQPQHF. The CDR3, as DNA: TGTGCCAGCAGTGTTGCTGGGAATCAGCCCCAGCATTTT.

The V and J genes are TRBV5-1 and TRBJ2-5; D unresolved. CDR1 is SGHRS, CDR2 YFSETQ, per germline. The V gene lost 0 bases and the J gene lost 7 bases, with 16 bases spanning the gap. The CDR3 loop spans 15 amino acids. This CDR3 is CASSLEQSQVATQYF. CDR3 sequence (DNA): TGCGCCAGCAGCTTGGAACAGAGCCAGGTCGCGACCCAGTACTTC.

This sequence joins TRBV5-1 and TRBJ1-2, with TRBD1 matching 8 bases. Per the germline V gene, CDR1 is SGHRS and CDR2 is YFSETQ. The V segment lost 2 bases and the J segment 6 bases; nucleotides outside the gene matches: 6. CDR3 size: 14 residues. CDR3 residues: CASSFQGAQDGYTF. The CDR3 DNA is TGCGCCAGCAGCTTCCAGGGGGCGCAGGATGGCTACACCTTC. The full variable domain, rest sourced from reference TRBV5-1 and TRBJ1-2, is KAGVTQTPRYLIKTRGQQVTLSCSPISGHRSVSWYQQTPGQGLQFLFEYFSETQRNKGNFPGRFSGRQFSNSRSEMNVSTLELGDSALYLCASSFQGAQDGYTFGSGTRLTVV.

The chain carries TRBV11-1 and TRBJ1-5; D ambiguous. The CDR3 consists of 13 residues. V was pared by 4 bases and J by 6 bases, with 10 bases between. Looked up from germline, CDR1 is SGHAT and CDR2 is FQDESV (reference sequence). In DNA form, the CDR3 reads TGTGCCAGCAGCTCGACGAGTAGTCAGCCCCAGCATTTT. Protein product: CASSSTSSQPQHF.

This sequence joins TRBV14 and TRBJ1-5, with 7 bases matching TRBD1. J gave up 3 bases and V 2 bases, and 4 bases lay outside the gene matches. Germline-derived CDR1 and CDR2 are SGHDN and FVKESK. The CDR3 has 15 amino acids. The CDR3 is CASSQNRGLNQPQHF. The CDR3 bases are TGTGCCAGCAGCCAAAACAGGGGCCTCAATCAGCCCCAGCATTTT.

This chain uses TRBV10-3 with TRBJ1-6; 7 bases align to TRBD1. V shed 0 bases and J 9 bases; nucleotides not matched to a gene: 11. CDR3 length: 17 amino acids. The V gene's germline CDR1 is ENHRY and CDR2 SYGVKD. The CDR3 sequence: CAISESSIRRGSSPLHF. The CDR3 bases are TGTGCCATCAGTGAGTCATCCATTCGCAGGGGGAGTTCACCCCTCCACTTT.

The chain uses TRBV6-1 and TRBJ1-4; D uncertain. Germline V gene sequence: CDR1 MNHNS, CDR2 SASEGT. The CDR3 runs 13 residues. V lost 5 bases and J 8 bases, leaving 12 bases between the germline ends. For the CDR3, the DNA is TGTGCCAGCAGTTATCATATAGACGAAAAACTGTTTTTT. It encodes CASSYHIDEKLFF.